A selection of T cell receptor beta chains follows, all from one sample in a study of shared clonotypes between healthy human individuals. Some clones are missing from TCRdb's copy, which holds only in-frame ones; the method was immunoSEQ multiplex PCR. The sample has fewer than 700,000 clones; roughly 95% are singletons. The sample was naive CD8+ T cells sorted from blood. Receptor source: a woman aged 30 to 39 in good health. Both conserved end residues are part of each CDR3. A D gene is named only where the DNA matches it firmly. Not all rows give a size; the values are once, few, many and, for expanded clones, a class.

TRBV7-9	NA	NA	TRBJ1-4	TGTGCCAGCACCTGGGGGGATAAACTGTTTTTT	CASTWGDKLFF
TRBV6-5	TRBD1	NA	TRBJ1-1	TGTGCCAGCAGTTACAACGGACAGGGCGGCACTGAAGCTTTCTTT	CASSYNGQGGTEAFF
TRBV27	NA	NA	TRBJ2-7	TGTGCCAGCAGTTTATCGCCCGGGGCTCCTCCTGGCGAGCAGTACTTC	CASSLSPGAPPGEQYF
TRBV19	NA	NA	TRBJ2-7	TGTGCCAGTAGTATAGCCGGGGACGCATACTACGAGCAGTACTTC	CASSIAGDAYYEQYF
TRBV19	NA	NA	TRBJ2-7	TGTGCCAGTAGTATAGGACCCTCCTACGAGCAGTACTTC	CASSIGPSYEQYF
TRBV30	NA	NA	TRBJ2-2	TGTGCCTGGAGTATGGGGGACGGGGAGCTGTTTTTT	CAWSMGDGELFF
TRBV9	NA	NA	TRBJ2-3	TGTGCCAGCAGCGTAGATGGAGGGAGTGGAGATACGCAGTATTTT	CASSVDGGSGDTQYF
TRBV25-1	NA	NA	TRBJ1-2	TGTGCCAGCAGTGAATGGGCGATGGGCTACACCTTC	CASSEWAMGYTF
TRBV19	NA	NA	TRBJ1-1	TGTGCCAGTAGTTGGGCGGATGAAGCTTTCTTT	CASSWADEAFF
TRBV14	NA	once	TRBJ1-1	TGTGCCAGCAGCCAAGGGGGGGCGAGAACTGAAGCTTTCTTT	CASSQGGARTEAFF